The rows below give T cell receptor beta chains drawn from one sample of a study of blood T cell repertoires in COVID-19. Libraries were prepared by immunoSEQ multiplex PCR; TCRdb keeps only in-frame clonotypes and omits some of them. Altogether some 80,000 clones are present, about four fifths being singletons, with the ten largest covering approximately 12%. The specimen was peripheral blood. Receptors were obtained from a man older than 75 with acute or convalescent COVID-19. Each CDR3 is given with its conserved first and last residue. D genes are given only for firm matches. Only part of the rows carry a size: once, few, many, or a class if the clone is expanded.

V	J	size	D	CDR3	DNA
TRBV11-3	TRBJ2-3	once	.	CASSLGGLSDTQYF	TGTGCCAGCAGCTTGGGGGGGCTTTCAGATACGCAGTATTTT
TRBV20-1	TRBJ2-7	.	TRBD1	CSASKTGVLPYEQYF	TGCAGTGCTAGTAAGACAGGGGTCCTCCCCTACGAGCAGTACTTC
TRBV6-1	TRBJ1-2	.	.	CASSLRDGYGYTF	TGTGCCAGCAGCCTCAGGGATGGCTATGGCTACACCTTC
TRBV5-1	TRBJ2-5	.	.	CASSLGGPTSETQYF	TGCGCCAGCAGCTTGGGGGGGCCTACTTCGGAGACCCAGTACTTC
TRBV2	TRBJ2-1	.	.	CASSEMAQAVQFF	TGTGCCAGCAGTGAAATGGCACAGGCGGTGCAGTTCTTC
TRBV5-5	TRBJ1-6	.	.	CASSPGQGLYNSPLHF	TGTGCCAGCAGCCCGGGACAAGGGCTGTATAATTCACCCCTCCACTTT
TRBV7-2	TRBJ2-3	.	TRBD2	CASSLEGLGADTQYF	TGTGCCAGCAGCTTAGAGGGACTAGGCGCAGATACGCAGTATTTT
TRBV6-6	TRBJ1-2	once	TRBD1	CASSDGQGRSGYTF	TGTGCCAGCAGTGATGGACAGGGAAGAAGTGGCTACACCTTC
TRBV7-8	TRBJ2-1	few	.	CASSLRGGTAYNEQFF	TGTGCCAGCAGCTTACGAGGCGGGACAGCTTACAATGAGCAGTTCTTC
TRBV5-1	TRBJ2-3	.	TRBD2	CASSSSGGPTDTQYF	TGCGCCAGCAGCTCAAGCGGGGGACCCACAGATACGCAGTATTTT
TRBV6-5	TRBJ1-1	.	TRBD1	CASRKGTASEAFF	TGTGCCAGCAGAAAAGGGACAGCCTCTGAAGCTTTCTTT
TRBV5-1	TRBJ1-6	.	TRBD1	CASSLEQGQGYNSPLHF	TGCGCCAGCAGCTTGGAGCAGGGACAGGGCTATAATTCACCCCTCCACTTT
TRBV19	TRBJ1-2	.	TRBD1	CASSSKGRGTAAYTF	TGTGCCAGTAGTTCCAAGGGAAGGGGGACAGCGGCCTACACCTTC
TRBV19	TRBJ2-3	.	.	CASTRGGSSTDTQYF	TGTGCCAGTACGAGGGGGGGAAGTAGCACAGATACGCAGTATTTT
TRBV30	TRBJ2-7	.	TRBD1	CAWTGGTYEQYF	TGTGCCTGGACAGGGGGCACCTACGAGCAGTACTTC
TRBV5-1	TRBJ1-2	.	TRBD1	CASSHDGQGALGYTF	TGCGCCAGCAGCCACGATGGACAGGGGGCGCTTGGCTACACCTTC
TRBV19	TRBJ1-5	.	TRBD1	CASSPGTDIQPQHF	TGTGCCAGTAGCCCCGGGACAGACATTCAGCCCCAGCATTTT
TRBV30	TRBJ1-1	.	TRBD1	CASDRVEAEAFF	TGTGCCTCGGACAGGGTCGAGGCTGAAGCTTTCTTT
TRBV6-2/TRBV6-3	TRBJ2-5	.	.	CASSYPRAKGDQETQYF	TGTGCCAGCAGTTACCCTAGGGCCAAAGGGGACCAAGAGACCCAGTACTTC
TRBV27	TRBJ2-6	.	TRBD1	CASSLRWTGGSGANVLTF	TGTGCCAGCAGTTTACGTTGGACAGGGGGCTCTGGGGCCAACGTCCTGACTTTC
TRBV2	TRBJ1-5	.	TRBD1	CASSRDSGNQPQHF	TGTGCCAGCAGCCGGGACAGTGGCAATCAGCCCCAGCATTTT
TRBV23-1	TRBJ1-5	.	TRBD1	CASSLQDRCSNQPQHF	TGCGCCAGCAGTCTCCAGGACAGGTGTAGCAATCAGCCCCAGCATTTT
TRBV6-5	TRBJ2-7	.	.	CASSGLGGGEQYF	TGTGCCAGTTCTGGACTTGGGGGAGGCGAGCAGTACTTC
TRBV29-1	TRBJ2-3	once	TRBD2	CSVDTAGGFPDTQYF	TGCAGCGTTGACACAGCGGGGGGGTTTCCTGATACGCAGTATTTT
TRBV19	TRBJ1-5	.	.	CASSSDSLGQPQHF	TGTGCCAGTAGCTCCGACTCTCTCGGCCAGCCCCAGCATTTT
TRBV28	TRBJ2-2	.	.	CASTRQQDTGELFF	TGTGCCAGCACCCGGCAGCAGGACACCGGGGAGCTGTTTTTT
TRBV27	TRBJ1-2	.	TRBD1	CASSFTGVYGYTF	TGTGCCAGCAGTTTTACAGGGGTCTATGGCTACACCTTC
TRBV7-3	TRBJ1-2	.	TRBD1	CASSPTATGNYGYTF	TGTGCCAGCAGCCCTACGGCGACAGGGAACTATGGCTACACCTTC
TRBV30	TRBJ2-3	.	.	CAWRQGADTQYF	TGTGCCTGGAGACAGGGCGCAGATACGCAGTATTTT
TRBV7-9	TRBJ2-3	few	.	CASSFSTVIADTQYF	TGTGCCAGCAGCTTCTCTACGGTTATTGCAGATACGCAGTATTTT
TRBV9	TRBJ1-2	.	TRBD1	CASSEGTEPIWLYTF	TGTGCCAGCAGCGAGGGGACAGAACCTATATGGTTGTACACCTTC
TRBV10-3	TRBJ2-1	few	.	CAITQGKRDEQFF	TGTGCCATCACCCAGGGGAAGAGGGATGAGCAGTTCTTC
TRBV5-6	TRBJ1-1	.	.	CASSLVAGWAFF	TGTGCCAGCAGCTTGGTGGCAGGGTGGGCTTTCTTT
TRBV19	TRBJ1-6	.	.	CASSNREHNSPLHF	TGTGCCAGTAGTAACAGGGAACATAATTCACCCCTCCACTTT
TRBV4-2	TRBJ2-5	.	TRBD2	CASSPRPSGTNIRETQYF	TGTGCCAGCAGCCCCAGGCCCAGCGGGACCAATATTCGAGAGACCCAGTACTTC
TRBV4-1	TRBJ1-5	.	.	CASSQSAYSNQPQHF	TGCGCCAGCAGCCAAAGTGCCTATAGCAATCAGCCCCAGCATTTT
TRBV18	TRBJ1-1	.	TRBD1	CASSPETGKALNTEAFF	TGTGCCAGCTCACCAGAGACAGGGAAGGCTTTGAACACTGAAGCTTTCTTT
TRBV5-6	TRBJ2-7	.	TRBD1	CASSLGTGTYEQYF	TGTGCCAGCAGCTTAGGGACAGGAACCTACGAGCAGTACTTC
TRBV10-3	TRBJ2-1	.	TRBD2	CAISERGVYNEQFF	TGTGCCATCAGTGAGCGGGGGGTTTACAATGAGCAGTTCTTC
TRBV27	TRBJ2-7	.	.	CASSGQSSSYEQYF	TGTGCCAGCAGCGGACAGTCGAGCTCCTACGAGCAGTACTTC
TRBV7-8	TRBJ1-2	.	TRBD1	CASSPMGDSFYGYTF	TGTGCCAGCAGCCCCATGGGGGACAGTTTCTATGGCTACACCTTC
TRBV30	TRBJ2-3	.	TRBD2	CAWTSGFTDTQYF	TGTGCCTGGACTAGCGGGTTCACAGATACGCAGTATTTT
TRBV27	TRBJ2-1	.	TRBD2	CASSPNYYLAGARRSEQFF	TGTGCCAGCAGTCCGAACTACTATCTAGCGGGGGCCAGAAGGAGTGAGCAGTTCTTC
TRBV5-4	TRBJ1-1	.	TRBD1	CASSTSQGNTQAFF	TGTGCCAGCAGCACCTCACAGGGGAACACTCAAGCTTTCTTT
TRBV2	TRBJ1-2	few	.	CASRALQGRGYTF	TGTGCCAGCAGGGCACTACAGGGAAGGGGCTACACCTTC
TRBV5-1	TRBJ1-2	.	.	CASSLGTQGYGYTF	TGCGCCAGCAGCCTTGGTACCCAGGGCTATGGCTACACCTTC
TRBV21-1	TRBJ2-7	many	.	CASSKATGDYEQYF	TGTGCCAGCAGCAAGGCCACAGGGGACTACGAGCAGTACTTC
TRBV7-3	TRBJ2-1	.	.	CASSLTGGNYNEQFF	TGTGCCAGCAGCTTAACCGGGGGAAACTACAATGAGCAGTTCTTC
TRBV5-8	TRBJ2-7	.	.	CASRRTGSHEQYF	TGTGCCAGCAGGCGTACAGGGTCTCACGAGCAGTACTTC
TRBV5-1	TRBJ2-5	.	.	CASSSYVVGGQETQYF	TGCGCCAGCAGCTCCTACGTTGTGGGGGGCCAAGAGACCCAGTACTTC
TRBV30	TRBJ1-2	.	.	CAWSSRGYGYTF	TGTGCCTGGTCCTCAAGGGGCTATGGCTACACCTTC
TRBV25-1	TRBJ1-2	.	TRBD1	CASGDRGLSNYGYTF	TGTGCCAGCGGGGACAGGGGGCTTTCTAACTATGGCTACACCTTC
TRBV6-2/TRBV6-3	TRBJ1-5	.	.	CASSLGDPGLRQPQHF	TGTGCCAGCAGTTTGGGCGACCCCGGTTTGAGACAGCCCCAGCATTTT